A single sample is the source of the 15 T cell receptor beta chains below, sequenced in a study of blood T cell repertoires in COVID-19. Sequenced by immunoSEQ multiplex PCR; TCRdb stores in-frame clones only, minus some. The data show about 330,000 clones, roughly 90% seen once. Sequenced material: peripheral blood. Receptors were obtained from a man aged 18 to 29 who had recovered from COVID-19.

The chain uses TRBV2 and TRBJ2-7; TRBD1 agrees at 9 bases. Germline V gene data show CDR1 as SNHLY and CDR2 as FYNNEI. The J segment lost 5 bases and the V segment lost 3 bases, leaving 14 bases of the junction unmatched. This CDR3 is built from 17 residues. The CDR3 DNA reads as TGTGCCAGCAGTGATCGAATCGGGTGGACAGGGGACCACGAGCAGTACTTC. It is translated as CASSDRIGWTGDHEQYF.

The chain combines TRBV4-2 with TRBJ2-7; a weak D match, TRBD2 (7 bases). Germline lookup yields CDR1 LGHNA and CDR2 YNFKEQ. Trimming pared 1 base from V and 4 bases from J, leaving 14 bases between. The CDR3 has 15 amino acids. The DNA of the CDR3 is TGTGCCAGCAGCCAAGGGTACAGGGAGGGGTACGAGCAGTACTTC. Translating it yields CASSQGYREGYEQYF.

The rearrangement uses TRBV7-3 and TRBJ2-3; tentatively, D is TRBD1 (5 bases). CDR1 and CDR2 from the germline V gene are SGHTA and FQGTGA. V was cut by 2 bases and J by 0 bases, with 9 bases left in between. The CDR3 is 15 amino acids. Written as DNA, the CDR3 is TGTGCCAGCAGCTTAGATGGGGCGAGCACAGATACGCAGTATTTT. It yields the protein CASSLDGASTDTQYF.

This chain uses TRBV30 with TRBJ2-1; D is uncertain. This CDR3 comprises 13 residues. V dropped 6 bases and J dropped 0 bases, with 9 bases sitting between them. CDR1 is GTSNPN, CDR2 SVGIG, per germline (reference sequence). The CDR3 DNA sequence: TGTGCCTGCGCCGGTTCCTCCTACAATGAGCAGTTCTTC. Protein sequence: CACAGSSYNEQFF.

V and J are TRBV10-3 and TRBJ1-6, with 7 bases fitting TRBD1. Unmatched junction bases numbered 8, after V lost 6 bases and J lost 6 bases. The CDR3 is 15 amino acids. Germline loops: CDR1 ENHRY, CDR2 SYGVKD. In nucleotides, the CDR3 is TGTGCCATCAGCGTAGGGACAGCTTCTAATTCACCCCTCCACTTT. Protein: CAISVGTASNSPLHF.

This clone was recorded only once. This chain uses TRBV19 with TRBJ2-1; possibly TRBD2 for D (6 bases). Trimming pared 7 bases from V and 0 bases from J, leaving 13 bases between. The V gene's germline CDR1 is LNHDA and CDR2 SQIVND (reference sequence). The CDR3 loop spans 15 amino acids. The CDR3 DNA is TGTGCCAGTAACCATCCCGGGGGCTCCTACAATGAGCAGTTCTTC. This codes for CASNHPGGSYNEQFF.

This chain connects TRBV6-5 to TRBJ2-1; D is uncertain. Deletions cut 0 bases from V and 0 bases from J, with 3 bases between. This CDR3 contains 14 residues. Germline CDR1 is MNHEY and CDR2 is SVGAGI. CDR3 region: CASSYSSSYNEQFF. The CDR3 region has the DNA TGTGCCAGCAGTTACTCTAGCTCCTACAATGAGCAGTTCTTC.

The chain links TRBV7-9 to TRBJ2-1; D might be TRBD1 (5 bases). The CDR3 has 11 residues. Trimming removed 5 bases from V and 13 bases from J, with 12 bases in between. The germline gives CDR1 SEHNR, CDR2 FQNEAQ (reference sequence). CDR3 bases: TGTGCCAGCAGCCCAGGGTTCCCTCAGTTCTTC. It is translated as CASSPGFPQFF.

The chain employs TRBV7-2 and TRBJ1-1; 12 bases are a match to TRBD1. Germline CDR1 SGHTA, CDR2 FQGNSA. Unmatched junction bases numbered 10, after V lost 1 base and J lost 7 bases. There are 17 residues in the CDR3. The CDR3: CASSLEGQGAARGEAFF. CDR3 DNA sequence: TGTGCCAGCAGCTTAGAGGGACAGGGGGCCGCCAGGGGTGAAGCTTTCTTT. Combining the CDR3 with reference TRBV7-2 and TRBJ1-1 gives the whole variable domain GAGVSQSPSNKVTEKGKDVELRCDPISGHTALYWYRQSLGQGLEFLIYFQGNSAPDKSGLPSDRFSAERTGGSVSTLTIQRTQQEDSAVYLCASSLEGQGAARGEAFFGQGTRLTVV.

The CDR3 DNA reads as TGCGCCAGCAAGCTGGAACTAGGGAGCTCCTACGAGCAGTACTTC. Amino acids: CASKLELGSSYEQYF. V usage is TRBV5-1 and J usage is TRBJ2-7; D is possibly TRBD2 (5 bases). This CDR3 has 15 residues. Trimming left V 6 bases short and J 0 bases short, with 16 bases between. The V gene's germline CDR1 is SGHRS and CDR2 YFSETQ.

The chain joins TRBV25-1 to TRBJ1-2; D uncertain. V was cut by 2 bases and J by 7 bases, with 11 bases left in between. Germline values: CDR1 MGHDK, CDR2 SYGVNS. The CDR3 is 13 amino acids. This chain's CDR3 is CASSEGRGFGYTF. In nucleotides, the CDR3 is TGTGCCAGCAGTGAAGGCAGAGGGTTTGGCTACACCTTC.

The chain carries TRBV27 and TRBJ1-1; D is uncertain. CDR3 length equals 18 residues. V was shortened by 5 bases and J by 2 bases, with 24 bases between the two germline ends. Germline CDR1 reads MNHEY; CDR2 reads SMNVEV (reference sequence). Here the CDR3 reads CASSPEAFNLPFNTEAFF. The CDR3 DNA follows: TGTGCCAGCAGTCCAGAGGCATTCAACCTTCCCTTTAACACTGAAGCTTTCTTT.

V usage is TRBV27 and J usage is TRBJ2-2; maybe TRBD1 (7 bases). This CDR3 has 15 amino acids. CDR1 and CDR2 from the germline V gene are MNHEY and SMNVEV (reference sequence). V gave up 2 bases and J gave up 6 bases, with 13 bases separating them. CDR3: CASSLGRGVSGELFF. In DNA, the CDR3 is TGTGCCAGCAGTTTAGGCAGGGGGGTATCCGGGGAGCTGTTTTTT.

The rearrangement links TRBV13 to TRBJ1-2; 7 bases are a match to TRBD1. With 2 bases clipped from V and 1 base from J, the junction kept 1 base outside the gene matches. CDR1 is PRHDT and CDR2 is FYEKMQ in the germline V gene (reference sequence). CDR3 length: 14 amino acids. This chain's CDR3 is CASSLYRGNYGYTF. In DNA form, the CDR3 reads TGTGCCAGCAGCTTATACAGGGGTAACTATGGCTACACCTTC.

The chain couples TRBV6-2 or TRBV6-3 to TRBJ2-7; 11 bases match TRBD2. The CDR3 is made up of 17 amino acids. Germline CDR1 reads MNHEY; CDR2 reads SVGEGT. With 0 bases clipped from V and 5 bases from J, the junction kept 9 bases outside the gene matches. The CDR3 sequence is CASSYSILAGELNEQYF. In DNA, the CDR3 is TGTGCCAGCAGTTACTCGATACTAGCGGGGGAGTTGAACGAGCAGTACTTC.